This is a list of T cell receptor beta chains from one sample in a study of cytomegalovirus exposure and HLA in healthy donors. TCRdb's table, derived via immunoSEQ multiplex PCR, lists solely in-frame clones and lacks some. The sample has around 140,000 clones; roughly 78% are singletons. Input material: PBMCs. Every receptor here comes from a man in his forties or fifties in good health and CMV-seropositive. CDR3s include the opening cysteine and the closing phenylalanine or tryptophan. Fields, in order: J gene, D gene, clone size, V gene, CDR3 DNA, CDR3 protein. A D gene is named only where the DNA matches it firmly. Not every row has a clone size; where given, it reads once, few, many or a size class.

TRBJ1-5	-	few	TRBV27	TGTGCCAGCAGTCCCCCCCCAGGGGATATGGCGCCCCAGCATTTT	CASSPPPGDMAPQHF
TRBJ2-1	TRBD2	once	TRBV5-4	TGTGCCAGCAGCCCTGGGACTAGCCACAATGAGCAGTTCTTC	CASSPGTSHNEQFF
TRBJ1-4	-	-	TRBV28	TGTGCCAGCAGTTTATCAGGGTATCCCACTAATGAAAAACTGTTTTTT	CASSLSGYPTNEKLFF
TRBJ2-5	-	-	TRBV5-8	TGTGCCAGCAGCTTCATTGCTGGGGGGTCGGCGACCCAGTACTTC	CASSFIAGGSATQYF
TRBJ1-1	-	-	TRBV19	TGTGCCAGTAGTGGGGACACACCCTGGGTGAACACTGAAGCTTTCTTT	CASSGDTPWVNTEAFF
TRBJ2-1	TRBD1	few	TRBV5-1	TGCGCCAGCAGCATTTCCCCAGGGGGTATAGGCAATGAGCAGTTCTTC	CASSISPGGIGNEQFF
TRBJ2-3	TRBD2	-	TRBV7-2	TGTGCCAGCAGCTTACTTGGACTAGCGGGGGGTAAAGATACGCAGTATTTT	CASSLLGLAGGKDTQYF
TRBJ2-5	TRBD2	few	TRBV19	TGTGCCAGTAGTATAGTCAGCGGGGTAGGAGAGACCCAGTACTTC	CASSIVSGVGETQYF
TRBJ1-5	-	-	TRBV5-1	TGCGCCAGCAGCCCGGACAGAAATCAGCCCCAGCATTTT	CASSPDRNQPQHF
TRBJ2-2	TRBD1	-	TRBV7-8	TGTGCCAGCAGCATGACGGGACAGGCTACCGGGGAGCTGTTTTTT	CASSMTGQATGELFF
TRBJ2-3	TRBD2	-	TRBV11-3	TGTGCCAGCAGCATAGCGGGAGGAGATACGCAGTATTTT	CASSIAGGDTQYF
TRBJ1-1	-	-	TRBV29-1	TGCAGCGTCCGGGAAGGGTTGTCTCAACAGATCAGGACTGAAGCTTTCTTT	CSVREGLSQQIRTEAFF
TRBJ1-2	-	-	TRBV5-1	TGCGCCAGCACCACATCCCCGTCGACAGTTCCTCTTGGCTACACCTTC	CASTTSPSTVPLGYTF
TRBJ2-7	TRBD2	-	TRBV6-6	TGTGCCAGCAGTTTACTAGCGGGAGGGCCCTACGAGCAGTACTTC	CASSLLAGGPYEQYF
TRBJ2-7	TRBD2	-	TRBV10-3	TGTGCCATCAGCGGGGGTAGGACTAGCGTCTACGAGCAGTACTTC	CAISGGRTSVYEQYF
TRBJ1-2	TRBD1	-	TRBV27	TGTGCCAGCCGAGGACAGGGGGCGCCCGGTGGCTACACCTTC	CASRGQGAPGGYTF
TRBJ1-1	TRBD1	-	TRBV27	TGTGCCAGCAGTCAATACCCGGGACAGGGTAGGAACACTGAAGCTTTCTTT	CASSQYPGQGRNTEAFF
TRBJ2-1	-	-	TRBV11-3	TGTGCCAGCAGCTCCAGGACAAGTAACAATGAGCAGTTCTTC	CASSSRTSNNEQFF
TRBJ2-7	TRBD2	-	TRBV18	TGTGCCAGCTCACCAGTGCTAGCGGGAGGGCCATACGAGCAGTACTTC	CASSPVLAGGPYEQYF
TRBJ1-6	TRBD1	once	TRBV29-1	TGCAGCGTTGCCGTGGAGCAGGGGGCATCACCCCTCCACTTT	CSVAVEQGASPLHF
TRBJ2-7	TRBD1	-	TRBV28	TGTGCCAGCAGTTACTCAGGACAGGGGGTTTTCAACGAGCAGTACTTC	CASSYSGQGVFNEQYF
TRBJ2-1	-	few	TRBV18	TGTGCCAGCTCGCCAGGGGTAGGGAGTTACAATGAGCAGTTCTTC	CASSPGVGSYNEQFF
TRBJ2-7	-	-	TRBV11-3	TGTGCCAGCAGCTTCCACCTCAGGGGCCGAACCTACGAGCAGTACTTC	CASSFHLRGRTYEQYF
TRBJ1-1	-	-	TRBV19	TGTGCCAGTAGTTTGACTCGCAGCAGAATGAACACTGAAGCTTTCTTT	CASSLTRSRMNTEAFF
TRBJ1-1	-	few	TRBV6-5	TGTGCCAGCAGTTACAGGCGGTACACTGAAGCTTTCTTT	CASSYRRYTEAFF
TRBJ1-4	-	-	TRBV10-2	TGCGCCAGCAGTAATGCCCGGACAGCCATGAATGAAAAACCGTTTTTT	CASSNARTAMNEKPFF
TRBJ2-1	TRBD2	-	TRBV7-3	TGTGCCAGCAGCTTAACTGGGTTCGGCGGGAGTGATGAGCAGTTCTTC	CASSLTGFGGSDEQFF
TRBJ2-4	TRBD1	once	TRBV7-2	TGTGCCAGCAGCTCGTCCTCCGGGACAGGAAGCAACATTCAGTACTTC	CASSSSSGTGSNIQYF
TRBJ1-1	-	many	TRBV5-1	TGCGCCAGCAGCAACCCCGGGTATATGAACACTGAAGCTTTCTTT	CASSNPGYMNTEAFF
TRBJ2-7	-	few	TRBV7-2	TGTGCCAGCAGCTTAGGTCCTGGGGCAGGCTACGAGCAGTACTTC	CASSLGPGAGYEQYF
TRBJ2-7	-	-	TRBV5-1	TGCGCCAGCAGCTTGGTACGGGAATACGAGCAGTACTTC	CASSLVREYEQYF
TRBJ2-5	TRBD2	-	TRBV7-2	TGTGCCAGCAGCTTATATTCTAGCGGGAAAGAGACCCAGTACTTC	CASSLYSSGKETQYF
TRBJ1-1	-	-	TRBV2	TGTGCCAGCCGTAACAGCCTTCCTAACACTGAAGCTTTCTTT	CASRNSLPNTEAFF
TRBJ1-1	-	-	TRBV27	TGTGCCAGCAGTCCTCGGAGGGTAGCTGAAGCTTTCTTT	CASSPRRVAEAFF
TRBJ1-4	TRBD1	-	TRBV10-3	TGTGCCATCAGTGCGGACAGGGTAGCAGAAAAACTGTTTTTT	CAISADRVAEKLFF
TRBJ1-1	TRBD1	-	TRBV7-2	TGTGCCAGCAGCATGGGACAGGGGGCGCAAACTGAAGCTTTCTTT	CASSMGQGAQTEAFF
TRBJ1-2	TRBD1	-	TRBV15	TGTGCCACCAGCAGAATGACAGGGAACTATGGCTACACCTTC	CATSRMTGNYGYTF
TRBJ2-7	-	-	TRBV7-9	TGTTCCAGCAGCTTCCGGGAATCTACCTACGAGCAGTACTTC	CSSSFRESTYEQYF
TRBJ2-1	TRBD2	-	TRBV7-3	TGTGCCAGCAGCCCTAGCGGCGGCAATGAGCAGTTCTTC	CASSPSGGNEQFF
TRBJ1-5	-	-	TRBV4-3	TGCGCCAGCAGCCAAGGCAGGAACCAGCCCCAGCATTTT	CASSQGRNQPQHF
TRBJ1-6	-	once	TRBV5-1	TGCGCCAGCAGCTTCGAGGGCTCCTATAATTCACCCCTCCACTTT	CASSFEGSYNSPLHF
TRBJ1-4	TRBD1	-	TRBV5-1	TGCGCCAGCAGCTTTTCCCGGGACAGGGGGCGAGGAGAAAAACTGTTTTTT	CASSFSRDRGRGEKLFF